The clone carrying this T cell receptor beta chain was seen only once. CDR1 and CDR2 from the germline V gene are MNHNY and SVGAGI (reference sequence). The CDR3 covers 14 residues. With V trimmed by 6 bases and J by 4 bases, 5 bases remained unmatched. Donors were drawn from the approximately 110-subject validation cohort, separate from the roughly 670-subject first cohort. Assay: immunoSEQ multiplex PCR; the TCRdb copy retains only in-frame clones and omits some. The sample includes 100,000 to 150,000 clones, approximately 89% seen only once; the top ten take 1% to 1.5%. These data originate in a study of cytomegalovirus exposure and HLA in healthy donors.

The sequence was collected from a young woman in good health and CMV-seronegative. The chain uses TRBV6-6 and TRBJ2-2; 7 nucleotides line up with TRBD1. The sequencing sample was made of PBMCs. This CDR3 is CASRPGQATGELFF. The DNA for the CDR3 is TGTGCCAGCAGACCAGGACAGGCCACCGGGGAGCTGTTTTTT.